This T cell receptor beta chain was recovered during a study of blood T cell repertoires in COVID-19. Study information: Sources were T cells, B-cell-depleted T cells, or PBMCs; the material itself was cDNA or gDNA.

This clone was recorded once. Measured with immunoSEQ multiplex PCR; TCRdb has only the in-frame clones, and not every one. The sample records 100,000 to 150,000 clones, roughly 90% being singletons. The CDR3 covers 19 residues. V lost 0 bases to trimming and J lost 1 base, with 18 bases between them. Germline V gives CDR1 SGHDN, CDR2 FVKESK. The sequence came from a man aged 50 to 60 with COVID-19, enrolled during active disease. What was sequenced was peripheral blood. The rearrangement links TRBV14 to TRBJ2-2; D is perhaps TRBD2 (5 bases). The CDR3 nucleotides read TGTGCCAGCAGCCAAGATTCTGGCGGTTGGGCGGGGAACACCGGGGAGCTGTTTTTT. Translation gives CASSQDSGGWAGNTGELFF.